The 6 T cell receptor beta chains in this list originate from one sample, sequenced in a study of human T cells and chemical hapten exposure. Time point defined: patch test 3, about 24 weeks after DPC sensitization. Treatment given: therapeutic diphenylcyclopropenone sensitization with weekly scalp DPC. One entry per CDR3 protein, called by TCRdb with MiXCR from the RACE reads. The sample has about 82,000 distinct CDR3 sequences, roughly 13% seen once. The sample consisted of whole blood, taken in connection with sensitization to the hapten diphenylcyclopropenone (DPC). Source of these receptors: a woman between 50 and 59 years old with alopecia areata. Some clones in this sample may be carry-over from other donors' samples.

This clonotype has a count of ten or more. The V and J genes are TRBV7-8 and TRBJ2-1; TRBD2 matches 8 bases. In germline, CDR1 is SGHVS, CDR2 FQNEAQ. This CDR3 has 15 amino acids. Trimming took 3 bases from V and 9 from J; bases not matched to a gene: 10. The CDR3 region has the DNA TGTGCCAGCAGCTTCCTCTCAGCGGGAGTTGGTGAGCAGTTCTTC. This translates into CASSFLSAGVGEQFF.

J is TRBJ1-1 and V is TRBV10-3; no definite D call. This CDR3 spans 9 amino acids. Germline loops: CDR1 ENHRY, CDR2 SYGVKD. CDR3 in DNA: TGTGCTGGAGGAGGTGAAGCTTTCTTT. Protein: CAGGGEAFF.

This clonotype was recorded many times. The CDR3 loop is CASSLQGDRDEQYF. CDR3 in DNA: TGCGCCAGCAGCCTCCAGGGGGACAGGGACGAGCAGTACTTC. The rearrangement links TRBV5-1 to TRBJ2-7; 9 bases line up with TRBD1. The CDR3 covers 14 residues. Germline lookup yields CDR1 SGHRS and CDR2 YFSETQ. V lost 4 bases and J lost 5; bases outside the gene matches: 7. Full variable domain (rest looked up from reference TRBV5-1 and TRBJ2-7): KAGVTQTPRYLIKTRGQQVTLSCSPISGHRSVSWYQQTPGQGLQFLFEYFSETQRNKGNFPGRFSGRQFSNSRSEMNVSTLELGDSALYLCASSLQGDRDEQYFGPGTRLTVT.

There are many counts of this clonotype. This rearrangement joins TRBV29-1 to TRBJ2-7, with D possibly matching TRBD2 (6 bases). The V and J ends lost 4 bases and 4 bases respectively, with 11 bases between them. CDR1 is SQVTM and CDR2 is ANQGSEA in the germline V gene. The CDR3 spans 12 residues. The CDR3 bases are TGCAGCGTTGCTTGGACTAATTACGAGCAGTACTTC. This translates into CSVAWTNYEQYF.

This rearrangement joins TRBV20-1 to TRBJ2-5, with 9 bases identical to TRBD1. CDR3 length: 18 residues. CDR1 DFQATT and CDR2 SNEGSKA come from the germline V gene (reference sequence). Trimming at V came to 2 bases and at J to 1 base, leaving 14 bases not matched to a gene. This CDR3 is CSARPHKYWDRVQETQYF. The CDR3 DNA reads TGCAGTGCTAGACCGCACAAATACTGGGACAGGGTCCAAGAGACCCAGTACTTC.

The sample holds a few counts of this clonotype. This chain connects TRBV18 to TRBJ1-1; no clear D gene. CDR3 length: 16 residues. The V and J ends lost 3 bases and 0 bases respectively, with 14 bases between them. Germline V gives CDR1 KGHSH, CDR2 LQKENI. In nucleotides, the CDR3 is TGTGCCAGCTCACCGCTTGCAGAGAGCATGAACACTGAAGCTTTCTTT. Its translation is CASSPLAESMNTEAFF.